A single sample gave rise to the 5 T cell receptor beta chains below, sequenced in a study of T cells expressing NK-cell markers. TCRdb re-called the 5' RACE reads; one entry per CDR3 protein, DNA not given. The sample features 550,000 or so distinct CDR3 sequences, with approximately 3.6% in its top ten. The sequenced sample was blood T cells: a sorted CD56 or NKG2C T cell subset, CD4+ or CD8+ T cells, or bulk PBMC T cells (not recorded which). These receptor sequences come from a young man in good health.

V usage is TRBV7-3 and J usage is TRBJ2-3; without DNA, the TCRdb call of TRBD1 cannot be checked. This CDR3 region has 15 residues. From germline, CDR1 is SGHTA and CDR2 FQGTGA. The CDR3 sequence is CASSFWGSSTDTQYF.

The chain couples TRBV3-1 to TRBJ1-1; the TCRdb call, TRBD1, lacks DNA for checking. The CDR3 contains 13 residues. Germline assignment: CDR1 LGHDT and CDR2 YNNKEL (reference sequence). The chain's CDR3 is CASNTAGVTEAFF.

CDR3 protein: CASSPAKMNTGELFF. The chain carries TRBV6-1 and TRBJ2-2. The CDR3 has 15 residues. CDR1 is MNHNS, CDR2 SASEGT, per germline.

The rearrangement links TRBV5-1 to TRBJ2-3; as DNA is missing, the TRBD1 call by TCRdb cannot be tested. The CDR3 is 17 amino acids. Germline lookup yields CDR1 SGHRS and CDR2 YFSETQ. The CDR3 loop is CASSRFHGGSLTDTQYF.

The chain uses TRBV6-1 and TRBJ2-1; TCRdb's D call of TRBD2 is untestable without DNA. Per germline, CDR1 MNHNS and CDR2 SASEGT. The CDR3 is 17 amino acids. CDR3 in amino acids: CASSQPLGLAGVNEQFF.